These 25 T cell receptor beta chains came from one sample sequenced in a study of CD8+ T cells in alopecia areata. RNA, once extracted, was reverse transcribed into cDNA for use as the sequencing template. Using immunoSEQ multiplex PCR, the repertoire was profiled, and TCRdb retains in-frame clones only, with some absent. The sample holds some 100,000 clones, just under 60% seen once. Treatment denoted: oral pan-JAK inhibitor, 5-10 mg twice daily. The material sequenced was CD8+ T cells sorted from blood, taken at approximately week 60, from a patient treated with tofacitinib. The source of these receptors is a human donor with alopecia areata.

This clone has only a few counts. The chain couples TRBV29-1 to TRBJ2-7; TRBD1 agrees at 10 bases. CDR3 length equals 13 residues. The V gene's germline CDR1 is SQVTM and CDR2 ANQGSEA. V was pared by 7 bases and J by 2 bases, with 5 bases of the junction left unmatched. This chain's CDR3 is CSARDRGTYEQYF. The DNA of the CDR3 is TGCAGCGCCCGGGACAGGGGAACCTACGAGCAGTACTTC.

This chain links TRBV30 with TRBJ1-1; D is perhaps TRBD1 (5 bases). The germline V gene encodes CDR1 GTSNPN and CDR2 SVGIG (reference sequence). Trimming removed 2 bases from V and 4 bases from J, with 14 bases in between. The CDR3 covers 14 residues. In nucleotides, the CDR3 is TGTGCCTGGAGTTGGGGCCAAGGAGGCACTGAAGCTTTCTTT. Translated, it gives CAWSWGQGGTEAFF.

The table lists this clone with a few counts. The chain combines TRBV6-1 with TRBJ2-1; D is perhaps TRBD2 (6 bases). Germline V gene data show CDR1 as MNHNS and CDR2 as SASEGT. This CDR3 is built from 15 residues. Trimming removed 5 bases at V and 7 bases at J, with 18 bases between. As DNA, the CDR3 is TGTGCCAGCAGTCCGGAGGGGCCCAGGTGGAATGAGCAGTTCTTC. Its translation: CASSPEGPRWNEQFF.

V is TRBV30 and J is TRBJ1-2, with D tentatively TRBD1 (5 bases). In germline, CDR1 is GTSNPN, CDR2 SVGIG (reference sequence). V shed 4 bases and J shed 3 bases, with 9 bases lying between them. There are 12 residues in the CDR3. DNA for the CDR3: TGTGCCTGGACAGACAGACACTATGGCTACACCTTC. Its translation: CAWTDRHYGYTF.

The chain joins TRBV4-2 to TRBJ1-4; D is unresolved. The CDR3 has 12 amino acids. Germline CDR1 LGHNA, CDR2 YNFKEQ. V dropped 5 bases and J dropped 8 bases, with 9 bases sitting between them. The CDR3 DNA reads TGTGCCAGCAGCACTGCAAGAGAAAAACTGTTTTTT. This translates into CASSTAREKLFF.

The chain employs TRBV19 and TRBJ1-2, with D possibly matching TRBD1 (6 bases). This CDR3 region has 14 residues. Trimming took off 3 bases at V and 4 bases at J, with 12 bases between the two ends. Germline CDR1 and CDR2: LNHDA and SQIVND (reference sequence). The CDR3 region has the DNA TGTGCCAGTAGTATTGCAGGGGATGGCTATGGCTACACCTTC. Its translation is CASSIAGDGYGYTF. The full variable domain, with the rest looked up from reference TRBV19 and TRBJ1-2, is DGGITQSPKYLFRKEGQNVTLSCEQNLNHDAMYWYRQDPGQGLRLIYYSQIVNDFQKGDIAEGYSVSREKKESFPLTVTSAQKNPTAFYLCASSIAGDGYGYTFGSGTRLTVV.

The rearrangement joins TRBV30 to TRBJ1-2, with D possibly TRBD1 on 6 matching bases. Trimming removed 2 bases at V and 9 bases at J, with 22 bases between. CDR3 size: 15 residues. The germline V gene encodes CDR1 GTSNPN and CDR2 SVGIG (reference sequence). CDR3 sequence reads: CAWSLETGRPRSYTF. DNA for the CDR3: TGTGCCTGGAGTCTTGAGACAGGCCGCCCTAGGAGCTACACCTTC.

As DNA, the CDR3 is TGTGCCAGTAGTAATCTGCAGGGTGCCGGGGAGCTGTTTTTT. It encodes CASSNLQGAGELFF. The chain couples TRBV19 to TRBJ2-2; D is perhaps TRBD1 (5 bases). Germline lookup yields CDR1 LNHDA and CDR2 SQIVND (reference sequence). The CDR3 loop spans 14 amino acids. V was trimmed by 4 bases and J by 6 bases, leaving 12 bases between them.

The chain recombines TRBV27 with TRBJ1-3; tentatively, D is TRBD1 (5 bases). This CDR3 comprises 15 residues. V was shortened by 2 bases and J by 0 bases, with 8 bases between the two germline ends. In germline, CDR1 is MNHEY, CDR2 SMNVEV (reference sequence). DNA for the CDR3: TGTGCCAGCAGTTTACAGGGCAGCTCTGGAAACACCATATATTTT. Translation gives CASSLQGSSGNTIYF.

This sequence joins TRBV7-6 and TRBJ1-1; no clear D gene. In germline, CDR1 is SGHVS, CDR2 FNYEAQ. With 4 bases removed from V and 1 base from J, the gap between germline ends came to 7 bases. This CDR3 is 13 amino acids long. CDR3 loop: CASSSHSNTEAFF. Here the CDR3 DNA reads TGTGCCAGCAGCTCCCACTCGAACACTGAAGCTTTCTTT.

The V and J genes are TRBV19 and TRBJ2-3, with 16 bases lining up with TRBD2. The germline V gene encodes CDR1 LNHDA and CDR2 SQIVND (reference sequence). CDR3 size: 17 residues. After removal of 4 bases from V and 2 bases from J, the junction contained 3 bases not matched to a gene. The CDR3 loop is CASSKGLAGGPTDTQYF. In DNA, the CDR3 is TGTGCCAGTAGTAAGGGACTAGCGGGGGGGCCCACAGATACGCAGTATTTT.

V and J are TRBV13 and TRBJ1-1; D is ambiguous. Per the germline V gene, CDR1 is PRHDT and CDR2 is FYEKMQ (reference sequence). The V gene lost 4 bases and the J gene lost 0 bases, with 9 bases spanning the gap. The CDR3 has 14 amino acids. CDR3 sequence (DNA): TGTGCCAGCAGCTCCGGGAGCATGAACACTGAAGCTTTCTTT. As protein: CASSSGSMNTEAFF. Combining the CDR3 with reference TRBV13 and TRBJ1-1 gives the whole variable domain AAGVIQSPRHLIKEKRETATLKCYPIPRHDTVYWYQQGPGQDPQFLISFYEKMQSDKGSIPDRFSAQQFSDYHSELNMSSLELGDSALYFCASSSGSMNTEAFFGQGTRLTVV.

This clone was seen at least ten times. An end of the junction differs from the germline gene, which may be a read error. This rearrangement joins TRBV28 to TRBJ1-6; possibly TRBD1 for D (5 bases). The CDR3 loop spans 12 amino acids. From germline, CDR1 is MDHEN and CDR2 SYDVKM. Here the CDR3 DNA reads TGTGCCAGCACCAGTCAGAGGGGCAGGTTGAACTTT. This codes for CASTSQRGRLNF.

Only one count was recorded for this clone. The chain uses TRBV6-1 and TRBJ1-2; a possible D gene is TRBD1 (5 bases). Germline V gene sequence: CDR1 MNHNS, CDR2 SASEGT. V was pared by 6 bases and J by 4 bases, with 9 bases between. The CDR3 has 12 residues. This CDR3 is CASRQGTYGYTF. CDR3 coding DNA: TGTGCCAGCAGGCAGGGAACCTATGGCTACACCTTC.

The chain employs TRBV7-9 and TRBJ1-4, with D unresolved. The CDR3 consists of 16 residues. Germline-derived CDR1 and CDR2 are SEHNR and FQNEAQ (reference sequence). V was clipped by 5 bases and J by 7 bases, with 20 bases between them. In DNA form, the CDR3 reads TGTGCCAGCAGCGAGTTTCTTCTTCCGGACGGTGAAAAACTGTTTTTT. Amino acids: CASSEFLLPDGEKLFF.

The chain employs TRBV4-2 and TRBJ2-5; 7 positions match TRBD2. The V segment lost 6 bases and the J segment 3 bases; nucleotides outside the gene matches: 13. CDR1 and CDR2 (germline): LGHNA, YNFKEQ. The CDR3 contains 16 residues. The CDR3 DNA reads TGTGCCAGCAGACAGACCAGCGGGGATTGGAAAGAGACCCAGTACTTC. Its translation is CASRQTSGDWKETQYF.

The chain links TRBV5-1 to TRBJ2-2; 9 nucleotides agree with TRBD1. CDR3 length equals 17 residues. Germline values: CDR1 SGHRS, CDR2 YFSETQ. V lost 1 base and J lost 5; bases outside the gene matches: 9. CDR3 bases: TGCGCCAGCAGCTTGCGGTTGGGACAGGGACGAACCGGGGAGCTGTTTTTT. This codes for CASSLRLGQGRTGELFF.

This clone was detected only a few times. The chain recombines TRBV27 with TRBJ2-2, with 7 bases lining up with TRBD2. V was clipped by 6 bases and J by 6 bases; unmatched bases: 4. This CDR3 is 13 amino acids long. CDR1 is MNHEY and CDR2 is SMNVEV in the germline V gene (reference sequence). The CDR3 coding sequence is TGTGCCAGCAGGTCTGCGGGGGCCGGGGAGCTGTTTTTT. Residues: CASRSAGAGELFF.

The rearrangement uses TRBV7-9 and TRBJ2-1; D is unresolved. The CDR3 spans 15 residues. Germline V gene lookup returns CDR1 SEHNR and CDR2 FQNEAQ (reference sequence). Trimming shortened V by 5 bases and J by 4 bases, and 15 bases separated the two germline ends. The CDR3: CASSVSYHQYNEQFF. The CDR3 DNA follows: TGTGCCAGCAGCGTTAGCTATCACCAATACAATGAGCAGTTCTTC.

The chain is built from TRBV13 and TRBJ1-1, with D hard to call. Germline V gene lookup returns CDR1 PRHDT and CDR2 FYEKMQ (reference sequence). The CDR3 is made up of 14 amino acids. The V end was cut by 4 bases, the J end by 3 bases, with 12 bases between. DNA for the CDR3: TGTGCCAGCAGCTCCACTGTCGCGGACACTGAAGCTTTCTTT. Amino acid sequence: CASSSTVADTEAFF.

This clone came up once. CDR3 sequence (DNA): TGTGCCTGGAGTGTAGGGCGGGGATACAATGAGCAGTTCTTC. This translates into CAWSVGRGYNEQFF. The chain combines TRBV30 with TRBJ2-1, with a tentative D call TRBD2 (6 bases). Germline V lookup: CDR1 GTSNPN, CDR2 SVGIG (reference sequence). The CDR3 runs to 14 residues. Deletions cut 0 bases from V and 4 bases from J, with 10 bases between.

This clone was seen more than once but under ten times. The rearrangement uses TRBV5-6 and TRBJ1-4, with 10 bases matching TRBD1. Trimming cost V 4 bases and J 14 bases; bases outside gene matches: 5. Germline CDR1 reads SGHDT; CDR2 reads YYEEEE. The length of the CDR3 is 12 residues. CDR3 in amino acids: CASSQGTGALFF. CDR3 nucleotide sequence: TGTGCCAGCAGCCAAGGGACAGGGGCCCTGTTTTTT.

In nucleotides, the CDR3 is TGCGCCAGCAGCCGCCCGACAGACCGAGTTAAGCGGGATACGCAGTATTTT. It codes for CASSRPTDRVKRDTQYF. This chain links TRBV5-1 with TRBJ2-3; D may match TRBD1 or TRBD2 (5 bases each). CDR1 and CDR2 (germline): SGHRS, YFSETQ. The CDR3 is 17 amino acids. Deletions cut 4 bases from V and 6 bases from J, with 24 bases between.

This chain uses TRBV5-1 with TRBJ2-7; perhaps TRBD1 as D (6 bases). V was pared by 2 bases and J by 4 bases, with 16 bases between. The length of the CDR3 is 15 residues. Germline values: CDR1 SGHRS, CDR2 YFSETQ. The CDR3 protein is CASSLQGKPTYEQYF. CDR3 nucleotide sequence: TGCGCCAGCAGCTTACAGGGAAAACCTACTTACGAGCAGTACTTC.

J is TRBJ2-1 and V is TRBV5-4; 10 positions match TRBD2. This CDR3 spans 17 amino acids. With 0 bases clipped from V and 8 bases from J, the junction kept 11 bases outside the gene matches. The germline V gene encodes CDR1 SGHNT and CDR2 YYREEE (reference sequence). CDR3 in DNA: TGTGCCAGCAGCTTGGTACTAGCGGGGCTACTCCGATATGAGCAGTTCTTC. This gives the protein CASSLVLAGLLRYEQFF.